Listed below are T cell receptor beta chains from one sample, sequenced in a study of OX40 agonist ivuxolimab in advanced cancers. Generated by immunoSEQ multiplex PCR, the TCRdb table keeps only in-frame clones and is missing some. This sample has approximately 40,000 clones, with 80% to 90% found just once. The sequencing here drew on CD4+ or CD8+ T cells sorted from blood, taken in a trial of the OX40 agonist ivuxolimab. These receptors all come from an adult with an advanced solid tumor such as melanoma, head and neck, liver or kidney cancer. The CDR3 runs from the conserved cysteine through the conserved F or W. The order of the fields is CDR3 length, D gene, V gene, J gene, clone size, CDR3 protein, CDR3 DNA. A D gene is named only where the DNA matches it firmly. The size field is filled for only some rows; it gives once, few, many or a size class.

12	-	TRBV4-1	TRBJ1-6	-	CASSQGASPLHF	TGCGCCAGCAGCCAAGGGGCCTCACCCCTCCACTTT
12	-	TRBV9	TRBJ2-3	-	CASSKSTDTQYF	TGTGCCAGCAGCAAAAGCACAGATACGCAGTATTTT
13	-	TRBV6-5	TRBJ1-2	-	CASSYLGGDGYTF	TGTGCCAGCAGTTACCTCGGAGGCGATGGCTACACCTTC
16	-	TRBV7-8	TRBJ1-1	-	CASSIFTGTGNGEAFF	TGTGCCAGCAGCATCTTCACAGGGACCGGGAACGGTGAAGCTTTCTTT
14	TRBD1	TRBV27	TRBJ1-6	-	CASRSRTGGSPLHF	TGTGCCAGCAGAAGTAGAACAGGGGGTTCACCCCTCCACTTT
18	TRBD1	TRBV4-1	TRBJ2-2	-	CASSQGPGQRTDTGELFF	TGCGCCAGCAGCCAAGGGCCGGGACAGCGTACAGACACCGGGGAGCTGTTTTTT
14	-	TRBV5-4	TRBJ2-7	-	CASSLGAETYEQYF	TGTGCCAGCAGCTTGGGGGCAGAGACCTACGAGCAGTACTTC
16	-	TRBV7-9	TRBJ2-1	-	CASSLEVGMTYNEQFF	TGTGCCAGCAGCTTAGAGGTCGGGATGACCTACAATGAGCAGTTCTTC
13	-	TRBV7-7	TRBJ2-3	-	CASSADRTDTQYF	TGTGCCAGCAGCGCGGATCGCACAGATACGCAGTATTTT
12	-	TRBV10-1	TRBJ2-5	-	CATLWGKETQYF	TGCGCCACCCTTTGGGGTAAAGAGACCCAGTACTTC
13	-	TRBV12-5	TRBJ1-2	-	CASGSEGVGGYTF	TGTGCTAGTGGCTCCGAGGGAGTGGGCGGCTACACCTTC
16	-	TRBV19	TRBJ1-2	once	CASSIDFTGSNYGYTF	TGTGCCAGTAGTATAGATTTCACAGGGTCCAACTATGGCTACACCTTC
17	TRBD1	TRBV19	TRBJ1-6	-	CASTPGQGVSYNSPLHF	TGTGCCAGTACCCCGGGACAGGGTGTCTCCTATAATTCACCCCTCCACTTT
16	-	TRBV7-3	TRBJ1-1	-	CASSTGVGVGNTEAFF	TGTGCCAGCAGCACCGGCGTGGGGGTAGGGAACACTGAAGCTTTCTTT
13	-	TRBV4-3	TRBJ2-7	-	CASSRDGAYEQYF	TGCGCCAGCAGCCGCGACGGGGCCTACGAGCAGTACTTC
14	-	TRBV6-5	TRBJ2-1	-	CASSPRVPDNEQFF	TGTGCCAGCAGCCCCCGGGTCCCCGACAATGAGCAGTTCTTC
14	-	TRBV4-3	TRBJ1-3	-	CASSQGRVGNTIYF	TGCGCCAGCAGCCAAGGCAGGGTTGGAAACACCATATATTTT
14	-	TRBV19	TRBJ2-1	-	CASKGPGSYNEQFF	TGTGCCAGTAAGGGGCCAGGATCCTACAATGAGCAGTTCTTC
14	-	TRBV27	TRBJ1-1	-	CASSFDGGGTEAFF	TGTGCCAGCAGTTTCGACGGAGGGGGCACTGAAGCTTTCTTT
14	-	TRBV19	TRBJ1-2	-	CASSMMGRGQSYTF	TGTGCCAGTAGTATGATGGGCAGGGGACAAAGCTACACCTTC
15	TRBD1	TRBV7-6	TRBJ2-7	-	CASSGGQGSSYEQYF	TGTGCCAGCAGCGGAGGACAGGGGAGCTCCTACGAGCAGTACTTC
15	-	TRBV19	TRBJ1-1	-	CASSIDRSYNTEAFF	TGTGCCAGTAGTATAGACAGGAGCTACAACACTGAAGCTTTCTTT
15	-	TRBV7-9	TRBJ1-1	-	CASNHIDGGTTEAFF	TGTGCCAGCAACCACATTGACGGGGGGACGACTGAAGCTTTCTTT
16	TRBD2	TRBV6-1	TRBJ2-3	-	CASSAPLAVNTDTQYF	TGTGCCAGCAGTGCCCCCCTAGCGGTGAACACAGATACGCAGTATTTT
16	-	TRBV5-8	TRBJ2-3	-	CASSSPRGGGTDTQYF	TGTGCCAGCAGCTCTCCTCGGGGCGGGGGCACAGATACGCAGTATTTT
15	-	TRBV6-5	TRBJ1-6	-	CASSYSGDKLPPLHF	TGTGCCAGCAGTTACTCGGGGGACAAGCTTCCACCCCTCCACTTT
14	-	TRBV11-2	TRBJ2-7	-	CASSLYRPGTEQYF	TGTGCCAGCAGCTTATACCGCCCGGGGACCGAGCAGTACTTC
14	TRBD1	TRBV27	TRBJ2-7	-	CASSLTGIAYEQYF	TGTGCCAGCAGTTTGACAGGGATCGCCTACGAGCAGTACTTC
15	-	TRBV7-9	TRBJ2-1	once	CATDWVLSSYNEQFF	TGTGCCACCGATTGGGTATTGAGCTCCTACAATGAGCAGTTCTTC
22	TRBD2	TRBV27	TRBJ2-2	-	CASSLGLQGELLAGGDTGELFF	TGTGCCAGCAGTTTAGGGTTACAGGGGGAATTACTAGCGGGAGGCGACACCGGGGAGCTGTTTTTT
14	TRBD1	TRBV28	TRBJ1-1	-	CASSWTGKNTEAFF	TGTGCCAGCAGTTGGACAGGGAAGAACACTGAAGCTTTCTTT
17	TRBD1	TRBV9	TRBJ2-5	-	CASSANPGQGAEETQYF	TGTGCCAGCAGCGCAAATCCGGGACAGGGGGCGGAAGAGACCCAGTACTTC
13	TRBD2	TRBV9	TRBJ2-7	-	CASGAGGGYEQYF	TGTGCCAGCGGCGCGGGGGGAGGCTACGAGCAGTACTTC
15	-	TRBV4-3	TRBJ2-5	-	CASSQALPTQETQYF	TGCGCCAGCAGCCAAGCGTTGCCTACCCAAGAGACCCAGTACTTC
15	-	TRBV4-3	TRBJ2-7	-	CASSQEAGPHYEQYF	TGCGCCAGCAGCCAAGAAGCCGGACCGCACTACGAGCAGTACTTC
18	TRBD1	TRBV10-3	TRBJ2-6	-	CAITNTGQGPPGANVLTF	TGTGCCATCACCAATACGGGACAGGGGCCTCCGGGGGCCAACGTCCTGACTTTC
14	-	TRBV6-1	TRBJ1-2	-	CASSVPGISYGYTF	TGTGCCAGCAGTGTCCCCGGGATCTCATATGGCTACACCTTC
13	TRBD1	TRBV28	TRBJ1-2	-	CASARDRVYGYTF	TGTGCCAGCGCCCGGGACAGGGTCTATGGCTACACCTTC
16	TRBD1	TRBV9	TRBJ2-5	once	CASSGTGATYQETQYF	TGTGCCAGCAGCGGGACAGGGGCGACGTACCAAGAGACCCAGTACTTC
16	-	TRBV19	TRBJ2-1	-	CASSIVAGYPYNEQFF	TGTGCCAGTAGTATAGTCGCCGGATACCCCTACAATGAGCAGTTCTTC
16	-	TRBV9	TRBJ1-2	-	CASSVEGQVFNYGYTF	TGTGCCAGCAGCGTAGAAGGTCAGGTCTTTAACTATGGCTACACCTTC
11	-	TRBV30	TRBJ1-1	-	CACHSGAVTFF	TGTGCCTGCCACTCAGGGGCGGTAACTTTCTTT
15	TRBD1	TRBV13	TRBJ1-1	medium-sized	CASSSNRGPGTEAFF	TGTGCCAGCAGCTCAAACAGGGGGCCGGGGACTGAAGCTTTCTTT
14	-	TRBV9	TRBJ2-2	-	CASSPGGDAGELFF	TGTGCCAGCAGCCCAGGGGGGGACGCCGGGGAGCTGTTTTTT
16	-	TRBV12-5	TRBJ1-6	-	CASASLSGGASSPLHF	TGTGCTAGTGCCTCTCTCTCTGGGGGGGCAAGTTCACCCCTCCACTTT
16	TRBD1	TRBV2	TRBJ1-2	once	CASSEEGGAGGYGYTF	TGTGCCAGCAGTGAAGAAGGGGGCGCAGGGGGATATGGCTACACCTTC
15	-	TRBV28	TRBJ1-5	-	CASSLASAGNQPQHF	TGTGCCAGCAGTTTAGCCTCGGCGGGAAATCAGCCCCAGCATTTT
17	-	TRBV7-9	TRBJ1-3	-	CASSLGAGLGPGNTIYF	TGTGCCAGCAGCTTAGGAGCAGGGTTAGGACCTGGAAACACCATATATTTT
15	TRBD1	TRBV6-5	TRBJ2-7	-	CASSTRDRGPYEQYF	TGTGCCAGCAGTACCCGGGACAGGGGGCCCTACGAGCAGTACTTC
16	TRBD1	TRBV7-3	TRBJ2-2	-	CASSSRDRVFSGELFF	TGTGCCAGCAGCTCCCGGGACAGGGTTTTCTCCGGGGAGCTGTTTTTT